A single sample is the source of the 10 T cell receptor beta chains below, sequenced in a study of blood T cell repertoires in COVID-19. The data were produced by immunoSEQ multiplex PCR, yet TCRdb's version contains in-frame clones alone and is incomplete. The table lists roughly 100,000 clones, roughly 80% of them singletons. Sequenced sample: peripheral blood. All receptors derive from a man between 60 and 75 years old with active or convalescent COVID-19.

This chain connects TRBV28 to TRBJ2-7; D not certain. This CDR3 comprises 14 residues. The germline V gene has CDR1 MDHEN and CDR2 SYDVKM. Trimming cost V 5 bases and J 0 bases, with 11 bases left between them. CDR3 DNA: TGTGCCAGCAGTCCCCTCGCCAGCTCCTACGAGCAGTACGTC. This encodes CASSPLASSYEQYV.

V and J are TRBV11-2 and TRBJ1-1; unclear D gene. Germline V gene sequence: CDR1 SGHAT, CDR2 FQNNGV. Trimming shortened V by 5 bases and J by 6 bases, and 13 bases separated the two germline ends. This CDR3 is 13 amino acids long. CDR3 coding DNA: TGTGCCAGCAGCCTCTATCTCGGGGCTGAAGCTTTCTTT. This codes for CASSLYLGAEAFF.

V and J are TRBV7-2 and TRBJ2-1, with no clear D. This CDR3 region has 13 residues. V dropped 4 bases and J dropped 0 bases, with 4 bases sitting between them. Germline CDR1 and CDR2: SGHTA and FQGNSA. The CDR3 is CASSYSSYNEQFF. CDR3 DNA: TGTGCCAGCAGCTATAGCTCCTACAATGAGCAGTTCTTC.

The chain couples TRBV21-1 to TRBJ2-1; the tabulated D call, TRBD2, remains unverified against the DNA. TRBV21-1 is termed a pseudogene. The CDR3 spans 19 residues. The CDR3 DNA sequence: TGTGCCAGCAGCAAATTAACAGGTCCACTAGCCGCAGACTACAATGAGCAGTTCTTC. The encoded protein is CASSKLTGPLAADYNEQFF.

CDR3 amino acids: CASSLSRGRGNEQFF. The DNA of the CDR3 is TGTGCCAGCAGCTTAAGCCGCGGGAGGGGCAATGAGCAGTTCTTC. The chain is built from TRBV7-2 and TRBJ2-1; 9 nucleotides match TRBD2. The germline V gene has CDR1 SGHTA and CDR2 FQGNSA. The CDR3 loop spans 15 amino acids. V was pared by 2 bases and J by 6 bases, with 5 bases of the junction left unmatched.

The chain carries TRBV10-3 and TRBJ2-2; 13 bases align to TRBD2. The CDR3 length is 18 residues. Germline V gene data show CDR1 as ENHRY and CDR2 as SYGVKD. Trimming took 2 bases from V and 4 from J; bases not matched to a gene: 7. The CDR3 spells CAISEPGLAGSGTGELFF. As DNA, the CDR3 is TGTGCCATCAGTGAGCCGGGACTAGCGGGATCGGGCACCGGGGAGCTGTTTTTT.

The chain links TRBV6-5 to TRBJ1-6, with a weak D call TRBD1 (6 bases). This CDR3 has 12 amino acids. Trimming cost V 6 bases and J 7 bases, with 7 bases left between them. Germline-derived CDR1 and CDR2 are MNHEY and SVGAGI. The CDR3 region is CASRRGNSPLHF. The CDR3 coding sequence is TGTGCCAGCAGAAGGGGGAATTCACCCCTCCACTTT.

This clone was seen repeatedly, ten times or more. The chain combines TRBV2 with TRBJ2-6, with D possibly TRBD1 on 6 matching bases. The V gene's germline CDR1 is SNHLY and CDR2 FYNNEI. This CDR3 contains 15 residues. Trimming cost V 7 bases and J 0 bases, with 10 bases left between them. In nucleotides, the CDR3 is TGTGCCAGCACGGGACACCCCTCTGGGGCCAACGTCCTGACTTTC. This gives the protein CASTGHPSGANVLTF.

This clone was seen only a few times. The chain is built from TRBV19 and TRBJ2-1; 8 bases agree with TRBD2. The CDR3 is 15 residues long. Looked up from germline, CDR1 is LNHDA and CDR2 is SQIVND (reference sequence). Losses at the gene ends were 2 bases for V and 7 bases for J; bases not matched to a gene: 7. Here the CDR3 DNA reads TGTGCCAGTAGTATACCCGGGACTAGTAGGAATGAGCAGTTCTTC. As protein: CASSIPGTSRNEQFF.

This clone was observed a single time. The chain is built from TRBV6-2 or TRBV6-3 and TRBJ2-7, with D perhaps TRBD1 (5 bases). V lost 5 bases and J 3 bases, leaving 17 bases between the germline ends. Germline V gene sequence: CDR1 MNHEY, CDR2 SVGEGT. CDR3 length: 15 residues. As DNA, the CDR3 is TGTGCCAGCAGTACATCCCTGACAGCTATCTACGAGCAGTACGTC. Protein: CASSTSLTAIYEQYV.